The 12 T cell receptor beta chains reported below all come from one sample, sequenced in a study of blood T cell repertoires in COVID-19. Method: immunoSEQ multiplex PCR; TCRdb's copy keeps in-frame clones and lacks some. The sample lists 200,000 to 250,000 clones, roughly 85% seen once, with roughly 4.8% in the top ten. The specimen sequenced was PBMCs or T cells enriched from blood (not recorded which). Source of these receptors: a woman aged 45-65 years who had been exposed to COVID-19.

This chain uses TRBV10-3 with TRBJ1-5; D is uncertain. Germline V gene sequence: CDR1 ENHRY, CDR2 SYGVKD. V was clipped by 2 bases and J by 2 bases, with 7 bases between them. The CDR3 is 14 residues long. Here the CDR3 reads CAISETRGNQPQHF. In nucleotides, the CDR3 is TGTGCCATCAGTGAGACACGTGGCAATCAGCCCCAGCATTTT.

Concerning this clone: The same CDR3 arises from other DNA sequences in this sample as well. The rearrangement uses TRBV5-1 and TRBJ1-1; 7 nucleotides agree with TRBD1. Germline CDR1 is SGHRS and CDR2 is YFSETQ. The CDR3 spans 15 residues. Trimming removed 0 bases from V and 4 bases from J; junction bases left unmatched: 6. The CDR3 protein is CASSLGAGGSTEAFF. The CDR3, as DNA: TGCGCCAGCAGCTTGGGGGCAGGGGGATCCACTGAAGCTTTCTTT.

The rearrangement links TRBV27 to TRBJ1-1; 8 bases line up with TRBD1. Germline CDR1 is MNHEY and CDR2 is SMNVEV (reference sequence). CDR3 length equals 17 residues. With 0 bases clipped from V and 7 bases from J, the junction kept 13 bases outside the gene matches. CDR3 DNA sequence: TGTGCCAGCAGTTTATCGGGGATTGGCAGGGGGCAGGGTGAAGCTTTCTTT. Translated, it gives CASSLSGIGRGQGEAFF.

The CDR3 DNA sequence: TGTGCCAGCAGCTTAGTATCACGGACAGGGGCGTCCTACGAGCAGTACTTC. As protein: CASSLVSRTGASYEQYF. The genes are TRBV7-6 and TRBJ2-7, with 9 bases identical to TRBD1. The CDR3 consists of 17 residues. The germline V gene has CDR1 SGHVS and CDR2 FNYEAQ. V lost 1 base, J lost 1 base, and 8 bases stayed unmatched.

The rearrangement uses TRBV3-1 (or the pseudogene TRBV3-2) and TRBJ2-5, with TRBD1 as a possible D gene (6 bases). This CDR3 has 13 amino acids. Looked up from germline, CDR1 is LGHDT and CDR2 is YNNKEL (reference sequence). The V and J ends lost 7 bases and 3 bases respectively, with 12 bases between them. CDR3 sequence (DNA): TGTGCCAGCACCCTTACAGGGAAAGAGACCCAGTACTTC. Its translation is CASTLTGKETQYF.

This chain connects TRBV5-6 to TRBJ2-3; 7 bases fit TRBD2. The V and J ends lost 0 bases and 3 bases, in that order; junction bases with no gene match: 10. The germline V gene encodes CDR1 SGHDT and CDR2 YYEEEE. The CDR3 is made up of 17 amino acids. CDR3 loop: CASSLVGGGSNTDTQYF. CDR3 DNA: TGTGCCAGCAGCTTGGTCGGCGGGGGATCGAATACAGATACGCAGTATTTT.

CDR3 protein: CASSLVGGIDTQYF. In DNA form, the CDR3 reads TGTGCCAGCAGCTTAGTCGGCGGAATAGATACGCAGTATTTT. V is TRBV7-8 and J is TRBJ2-3; D call uncertain. The CDR3 has 14 amino acids. V lost 1 base and J lost 5, with 10 bases in between. Germline CDR1 reads SGHVS; CDR2 reads FQNEAQ.

The J gene is TRBJ1-6, the V gene TRBV9; unclear D gene. The germline gives CDR1 SGDLS, CDR2 YYNGEE. CDR3 size: 15 residues. V lost 1 base to trimming and J lost 2 bases, with 7 bases between them. CDR3 DNA sequence: TGTGCCAGCAGCGTACGAGGCACCTATAATTCACCCCTCCACTTT. It codes for CASSVRGTYNSPLHF.

The table lists this clone with a few counts. This sequence joins TRBV4-1 and TRBJ1-2; D perhaps matches TRBD1 (6 bases). Germline V lookup: CDR1 MGHRA, CDR2 YSYEKL. This CDR3 is 17 amino acids long. V dropped 0 bases and J dropped 0 bases, with 14 bases sitting between them. The chain's CDR3 is CASSQETTGKANYGYTF. The CDR3 coding sequence is TGCGCCAGCAGCCAAGAGACTACAGGGAAGGCTAACTATGGCTACACCTTC.

This chain joins TRBV6-5 and TRBJ1-1; 9 bases agree with TRBD1. The CDR3 loop spans 15 amino acids. CDR1 is MNHEY and CDR2 is SVGAGI in the germline V gene. The V gene end was trimmed by 7 bases and the J gene end by 0 bases; junction bases not matched to a gene: 6. The CDR3 region is CASTTTGGMNTEAFF. DNA for the CDR3: TGTGCCAGCACCACGACAGGGGGGATGAACACTGAAGCTTTCTTT.

The genes are TRBV6-2 or TRBV6-3 and TRBJ1-5; D is unclear. V lost 5 bases to trimming and J lost 8 bases, with 13 bases between them. The germline gives CDR1 MNHEY, CDR2 SVGEGT. CDR3 length: 13 residues. CDR3 DNA sequence: TGTGCCAGCAGTCGGGAGTTAGGCAAGCCCCAGCATTTT. Amino acid sequence: CASSRELGKPQHF.

The J gene is TRBJ1-2, the V gene TRBV11-2; TRBD1 is a possible D gene (6 bases). The CDR3 has 15 amino acids. V dropped 5 bases and J dropped 3 bases, with 16 bases sitting between them. Per germline, CDR1 SGHAT and CDR2 FQNNGV. CDR3: CASSPTSGADYGYTF. Written as DNA, the CDR3 is TGTGCCAGCAGCCCCACCTCAGGGGCGGACTATGGCTACACCTTC.